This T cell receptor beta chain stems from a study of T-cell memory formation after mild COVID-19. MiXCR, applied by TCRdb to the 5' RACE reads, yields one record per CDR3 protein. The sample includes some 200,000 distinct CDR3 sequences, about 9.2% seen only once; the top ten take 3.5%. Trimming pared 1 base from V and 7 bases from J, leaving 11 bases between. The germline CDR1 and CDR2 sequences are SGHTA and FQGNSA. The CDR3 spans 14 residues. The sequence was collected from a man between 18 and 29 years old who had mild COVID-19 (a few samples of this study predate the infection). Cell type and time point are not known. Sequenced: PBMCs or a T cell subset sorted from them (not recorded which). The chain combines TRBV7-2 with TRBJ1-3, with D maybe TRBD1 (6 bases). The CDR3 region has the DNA TGTGCCAGCAGCTTAGGAGGGGGGCGCAACACCATATATTTT. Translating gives CASSLGGGRNTIYF. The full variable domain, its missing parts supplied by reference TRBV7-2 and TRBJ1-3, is GAGVSQSPSNKVTEKGKDVELRCDPISGHTALYWYRQSLGQGLEFLIYFQGNSAPDKSGLPSDRFSAERTGGSVSTLTIQRTQQEDSAVYLCASSLGGGRNTIYFGEGSWLTVV.